The 20 T cell receptor beta chains given below trace back to one sample, sequenced in a study of blood T cell repertoires in COVID-19 (dated by TCRdb to about 2020). Library preparation used the immunoSEQ multiplex PCR assay. TCRdb retrieved this table from immuneACCESS and kept in-frame rearrangements only. Not all clones are present; in checked studies, unresolved V genes account for under half, and no reason is known for the remainder. A total of around 250,000 clones appear in this sample, 70% to 90% of them only once. The leading ten clones occupy 1.9% of the sample. The sequencing sample was made of PBMCs or T cells enriched from blood (not recorded which). The source of these receptors is a woman aged 45-59 years who had recovered from COVID-19.

In regard to this clone: In the same sample, other DNA sequences code for this CDR3. The rearrangement joins TRBV28 to TRBJ2-7; 8 nucleotides agree with TRBD1. V lost 6 bases, J lost 0 bases, and 4 bases stayed unmatched. Germline CDR1 is MDHEN and CDR2 is SYDVKM. This CDR3 has 14 residues. DNA of the CDR3: TGTGCCAGCAGACGGACAGGGAACTCCTACGAGCAGTACTTC. Its translation is CASRRTGNSYEQYF.

V usage is TRBV5-1 and J usage is TRBJ2-5; no definite D call. CDR1 is SGHRS, CDR2 YFSETQ, per germline. V gave up 1 base and J gave up 4 bases, with 14 bases separating them. The CDR3 covers 15 residues. The CDR3 here is CASSLYNPTGETQYF. The CDR3 DNA follows: TGCGCCAGCAGCTTGTATAACCCAACGGGAGAGACCCAGTACTTC.

A single count supports this clone. The V and J genes are TRBV5-1 and TRBJ2-3, with no clear D. Germline V gene data show CDR1 as SGHRS and CDR2 as YFSETQ. CDR3 length equals 12 residues. V was trimmed by 4 bases and J by 6 bases, leaving 9 bases between them. The CDR3 protein is CASSPLGDTQYF. CDR3 sequence (DNA): TGCGCCAGCAGCCCCCTGGGCGATACGCAGTATTTT.

Notes on this clone: A junction boundary mismatches the germline segment, possibly from a read error. V usage is TRBV7-2 and J usage is TRBJ2-7; 9 bases align to TRBD2. Germline-derived CDR1 and CDR2 are SGHTA and FQGNSA. CDR3 size: 15 residues. CDR3 amino acids: CASSLGAGGSSEQYF. CDR3 nucleotide sequence: TGTGCCAGCAGCTTAGGAGCGGGAGGTTCCTCCGAGCAGTACTTC.

The J gene is TRBJ2-7, the V gene TRBV5-1, with 8 bases fitting TRBD1. This CDR3 comprises 14 residues. The V gene end was trimmed by 0 bases and the J gene end by 2 bases; junction bases not matched to a gene: 1. Looked up from germline, CDR1 is SGHRS and CDR2 is YFSETQ. For the CDR3, the DNA is TGCGCCAGCAGCTTGGGGACAGGGACCTACGAGCAGTACTTC. Its protein product is CASSLGTGTYEQYF.

V usage is TRBV23-1 and J usage is TRBJ2-3, with a possible D match to TRBD2 (6 bases). TRBV23-1 is marked as an open reading frame, function uncertain. CDR3 length: 20 amino acids. Between the trimmed V and J ends, which lost 0 bases and 2 bases, there was a span of 24 bases. CDR3 protein: CASSQSGFARDRSTTDTQYF. CDR3 bases: TGCGCCAGCAGTCAATCGGGGTTTGCGCGGGACCGATCAACCACAGATACGCAGTATTTT.

This clone was seen a single time. The V call is TRBV21-1, the J call TRBJ2-7; the table gives TRBD1 as D, unverified against the DNA. TRBV21-1 is designated a pseudogene. This CDR3 is 14 amino acids long. The CDR3 reads CASSKDCRAYEQYF. In nucleotides, the CDR3 is TGTGCCAGCAGCAAAGACTGCAGGGCCTACGAGCAGTACTTC.

The chain couples TRBV10-2 to TRBJ1-1, with 8 bases identical to TRBD1. This CDR3 spans 13 amino acids. The J segment lost 1 base and the V segment lost 7 bases, leaving 2 bases of the junction unmatched. The germline V gene encodes CDR1 WSHSY and CDR2 SAAADI. The CDR3 here is CASNGQGNTEAFF. CDR3 sequence (DNA): TGCGCCAGCAATGGACAGGGGAACACTGAAGCTTTCTTT.

This clone has just a few counts. The V and J genes are TRBV28 and TRBJ2-2; 8 bases are shared with TRBD2. CDR1 MDHEN and CDR2 SYDVKM come from the germline V gene. The CDR3 extends over 15 amino acids. Trimming at V came to 6 bases and at J to 4 bases, leaving 7 bases not matched to a gene. CDR3 protein: CASSGLALTTGELFF. CDR3 DNA: TGTGCCAGCAGCGGACTAGCTCTCACCACCGGGGAGCTGTTTTTT.

The gene calls are TRBV10-3 and TRBJ2-1, with 8 bases lining up with TRBD2. CDR3 size: 14 residues. The V gene's germline CDR1 is ENHRY and CDR2 SYGVKD. Unmatched junction bases numbered 10, after V lost 10 bases and J lost 5 bases. CDR3 loop: CASWGERENNEQFF. CDR3 bases: TGTGCCAGTTGGGGCGAGCGGGAGAACAATGAGCAGTTCTTC.

J is TRBJ2-7 and V is TRBV11-2; TRBD2 aligns across 10 bases. CDR1 is SGHAT, CDR2 FQNNGV, per germline. After removal of 6 bases from V and 5 bases from J, the junction contained 10 bases not matched to a gene. The CDR3 has 15 residues. The CDR3 is CASRDIAGGLHEQYF. CDR3 DNA: TGTGCCAGCAGGGATATAGCGGGAGGACTCCACGAGCAGTACTTC.

The chain has TRBV5-6 and TRBJ2-3; D might be TRBD2 (6 bases). V lost 4 bases and J 0 bases, leaving 12 bases between the germline ends. CDR1 is SGHDT and CDR2 is YYEEEE in the germline V gene. The CDR3 sequence is 15 residues long. The chain's CDR3 is CASSPIGGSTDTQYF. The CDR3 nucleotides are TGTGCCAGCAGCCCCATTGGGGGGAGCACAGATACGCAGTATTTT. Full variable domain (missing parts from reference TRBV5-6 and TRBJ2-3): DAGVTQSPTHLIKTRGQQVTLRCSPKSGHDTVSWYQQALGQGPQFIFQYYEEEERQRGNFPDRFSGHQFPNYSSELNVNALLLGDSALYLCASSPIGGSTDTQYFGPGTRLTVL.

V gene TRBV28 combines with J gene TRBJ1-6; 8 positions match TRBD1. The CDR3 totals 14 residues. Per germline, CDR1 MDHEN and CDR2 SYDVKM. Trimming at V came to 6 bases and at J to 8 bases, leaving 6 bases not matched to a gene. The DNA for the CDR3 is TGTGCCAGCAGCTCAGGGGGCGCTTATTCACCCCTCCACTTT. Amino acids: CASSSGGAYSPLHF.

The J gene is TRBJ1-5, the V gene TRBV19, with D unresolved. Trimming pared 5 bases from V and 5 bases from J, leaving 7 bases between. Per the germline V gene, CDR1 is LNHDA and CDR2 is SQIVND (reference sequence). The CDR3 is 12 residues long. In nucleotides, the CDR3 is TGTGCCAGTAGTTCCTTGTATCAGCCCCAGCATTTT. Amino acids: CASSSLYQPQHF.

The chain combines TRBV19 with TRBJ2-7, with 7 bases aligning to TRBD1. The CDR3 has 14 amino acids. Unmatched junction bases numbered 7, after V lost 6 bases and J lost 2 bases. Germline V lookup: CDR1 LNHDA, CDR2 SQIVND (reference sequence). The chain's CDR3 is CASRFKDRPYEQYF. In DNA form, the CDR3 reads TGTGCCAGTAGATTCAAGGACAGGCCCTACGAGCAGTACTTC.

As concerns this clone: The junction departs from the called germline gene at one end, perhaps through a read error. The rearrangement uses TRBV7-7 and TRBJ2-1; D remains ambiguous. From germline, CDR1 is SSHAT and CDR2 FNYEAQ (reference sequence). This CDR3 is 13 amino acids long. As DNA, the CDR3 is TGTGCTAGCAGCTCAACACGAAACAATGAGCAGTTCTTC. It encodes CASSSTRNNEQFF. Supplemented by reference TRBV7-7 and TRBJ2-1, the full variable domain reads GAGVSQSPRYKVTKRGQDVTLRCDPISSHATLYWYQQALGQGPEFLTYFNYEAQPDKSGLPSDRFSAERPEGSISTLTIQRTEQRDSAMYRCASSSTRNNEQFFGPGTRLTVL.

This clone showed up just once. The chain uses TRBV18 and TRBJ2-2; 8 positions agree with TRBD1. With 3 bases clipped from V and 1 base from J, the junction kept 7 bases outside the gene matches. The germline CDR1 and CDR2 sequences are KGHSH and LQKENI. The CDR3 has 17 amino acids. The CDR3 reads CASSPFLGQGNTGELFF. In DNA, the CDR3 is TGTGCCAGCTCACCCTTTTTAGGACAGGGGAACACCGGGGAGCTGTTTTTT. Full variable domain (missing parts from reference TRBV18 and TRBJ2-2): NAGVMQNPRHLVRRRGQEARLRCSPMKGHSHVYWYRQLPEEGLKFMVYLQKENIIDESGMPKERFSAEFPKEGPSILRIQQVVRGDSAAYFCASSPFLGQGNTGELFFGEGSRLTVL.

The chain is built from TRBV19 and TRBJ1-1; D is unclear. The V gene's germline CDR1 is LNHDA and CDR2 SQIVND (reference sequence). Trimming removed 6 bases at V and 2 bases at J, with 13 bases between. There are 14 residues in the CDR3. Here the CDR3 DNA reads TGTGCCAGTAGCCCCGACACTCTAAACACTGAAGCTTTCTTT. The encoded protein is CASSPDTLNTEAFF.

This clone was counted once. The chain recombines TRBV7-2 with TRBJ1-1, with 7 nucleotides matching TRBD1. The junction had 9 bases not matched to a gene; V was cut back by 11 bases and J by 6 bases. Germline assignment: CDR1 SGHTA and CDR2 FQGNSA. The CDR3 runs 12 residues. The CDR3 reads CACSRGGPEAFF. CDR3 in DNA: TGTGCCTGTAGCCGAGGGGGCCCTGAAGCTTTCTTT.

This rearrangement joins TRBV5-1 to TRBJ1-4; 9 bases match TRBD1. V shed 3 bases and J 7 bases; nucleotides not matched to a gene: 4. The CDR3 loop spans 14 amino acids. CDR1 SGHRS and CDR2 YFSETQ come from the germline V gene. In DNA form, the CDR3 reads TGCGCCAGCAGCTCCGGGACAGGGCGTGAAAAACTGTTTTTT. Translated, it gives CASSSGTGREKLFF.